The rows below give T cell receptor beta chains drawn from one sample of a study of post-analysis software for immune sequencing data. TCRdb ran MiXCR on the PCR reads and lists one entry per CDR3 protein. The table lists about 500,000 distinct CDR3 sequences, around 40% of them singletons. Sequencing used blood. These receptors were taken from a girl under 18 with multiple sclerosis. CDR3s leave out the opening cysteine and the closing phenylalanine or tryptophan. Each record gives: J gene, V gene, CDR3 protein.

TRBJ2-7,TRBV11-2,ASSLDYYEQY
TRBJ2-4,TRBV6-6,ASRASGETGGNIQY
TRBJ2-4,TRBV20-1,SARDRRDNQTKNIQY
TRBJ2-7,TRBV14,TSSQGAGLAGAYEQY
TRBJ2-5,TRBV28,ASSLQGTQGETQY
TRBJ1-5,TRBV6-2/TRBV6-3,ASSKDRQPQH
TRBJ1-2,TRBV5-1,ASSQVGFHAAGT
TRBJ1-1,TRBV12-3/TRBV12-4,ASLTGGIGKNTEAF
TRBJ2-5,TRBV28,ASSRYGGEETQY
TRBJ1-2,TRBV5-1,ASSPNDIPPLYGYT
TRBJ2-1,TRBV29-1,SADSYNEQF
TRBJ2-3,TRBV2,ASNENSGRAKDTQY
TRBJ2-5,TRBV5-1,ASSSRGAGGGETQY
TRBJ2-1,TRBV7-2,ASSLAPSAYNEQF
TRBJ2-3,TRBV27,ASSPPGGDTQY
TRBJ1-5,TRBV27,ASSASTGLSNQPQH
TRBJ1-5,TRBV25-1,ASSEFTGSQPQH
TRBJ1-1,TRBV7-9,ASSPSMVGGTEAF
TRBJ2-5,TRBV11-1,ASSLDFWQTKNQETQY
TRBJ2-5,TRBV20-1,SARQGKEETQY
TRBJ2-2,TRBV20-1,SARDGVGTGELF
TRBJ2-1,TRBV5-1,ASSLPTSGRQDNEQF
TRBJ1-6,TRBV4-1,ASSHPNRPYNSPLH
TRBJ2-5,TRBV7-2,ASSFRQGKAETQY
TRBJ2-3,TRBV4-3,ASSQDLRRDTQY